This TCR beta chain was found in a study of blood T cell repertoires in COVID-19. The repertoire was sequenced with immunoSEQ multiplex PCR; TCRdb's copy has only in-frame clones and lacks some. The sample lists some 160,000 clones; roughly 93% were seen once. This CDR3 region has 14 residues. The germline V gene has CDR1 MNHEY and CDR2 SVGAGI. The V gene end was trimmed by 5 bases and the J gene end by 2 bases; junction bases not matched to a gene: 5. The chain joins TRBV6-5 to TRBJ2-7; 8 bases fit TRBD1. The sequence derives from a man in his late teens or twenties with COVID-19, enrolled during active disease. Sequenced material: peripheral blood. The DNA of the CDR3 is TGTGCCAGCAGTACTTTGGGACAGGCCTACGAGCAGTACTTC. Translating it yields CASSTLGQAYEQYF.